This entry lists 8 T cell receptor beta chains sequenced from one sample in a study of blood T cell repertoires in COVID-19. Libraries were prepared by immunoSEQ multiplex PCR; TCRdb keeps only in-frame clonotypes and omits some of them. The table records over 350,000 clones, about 90% of them present only once. Material for sequencing was PBMCs or T cells enriched from blood (not recorded which). The receptors were gathered from a woman under 30 with acute COVID-19.

This clone was detected a few times. The chain combines TRBV27 with TRBJ2-1; weak D call: TRBD2 (6 bases). This CDR3 region has 13 residues. V lost 2 bases, J lost 4 bases, and 6 bases lay in between. Germline CDR1 reads MNHEY; CDR2 reads SMNVEV (reference sequence). CDR3 protein: CASSLREYNEQFF. The DNA for the CDR3 is TGTGCCAGCAGTTTACGGGAGTACAATGAGCAGTTCTTC.

This clone has a single count. The chain joins TRBV5-1 to TRBJ2-3; a weak D match, TRBD1 (6 bases). Trimming removed 0 bases at V and 6 bases at J, with 11 bases between. This CDR3 has 14 residues. Germline loops: CDR1 SGHRS, CDR2 YFSETQ. CDR3 loop: CASSLGQVRDTQYF. CDR3 coding DNA: TGCGCCAGCAGCTTGGGACAGGTCCGGGATACGCAGTATTTT. Filled out from reference TRBV5-1 and TRBJ2-3, the complete variable domain reads KAGVTQTPRYLIKTRGQQVTLSCSPISGHRSVSWYQQTPGQGLQFLFEYFSETQRNKGNFPGRFSGRQFSNSRSEMNVSTLELGDSALYLCASSLGQVRDTQYFGPGTRLTVL.

A few counts support this clone. The J gene is TRBJ1-4, the V gene TRBV6-6; TRBD1 aligns across 9 bases. The germline CDR1 and CDR2 sequences are MNHNY and SVGAGI (reference sequence). The CDR3 extends over 17 amino acids. With 5 bases clipped from V and 3 bases from J, the junction kept 10 bases outside the gene matches. The CDR3 region is CASSQQGARFPNEKLFF. Here the CDR3 DNA reads TGTGCCAGCAGTCAACAGGGGGCGCGGTTTCCTAATGAAAAACTGTTTTTT.

This chain links TRBV5-6 with TRBJ1-2, with 11 bases fitting TRBD1. The CDR3 loop spans 16 amino acids. Germline CDR1 is SGHDT and CDR2 is YYEEEE. V lost 0 bases, J lost 3 bases, and 4 bases stayed unmatched. The CDR3 sequence is CASSLEDRGLYYGYTF. The CDR3 nucleotides read TGTGCCAGCAGCTTGGAGGACAGGGGGCTTTACTATGGCTACACCTTC.

The J gene is TRBJ1-5, the V gene TRBV27, with D possibly matching TRBD1 (6 bases). The CDR3 runs to 14 residues. V shed 6 bases and J shed 2 bases, with 11 bases lying between them. Germline V CDR1 and CDR2: MNHEY, SMNVEV (reference sequence). CDR3 nucleotide sequence: TGTGCCAGCAGCATGTACAGGGGCAATCAGCCCCAGCATTTT. Amino acid sequence: CASSMYRGNQPQHF.

The chain joins TRBV11-2 to TRBJ2-5; D may be TRBD1 (7 bases). Germline loops: CDR1 SGHAT, CDR2 FQNNGV. CDR3 length: 15 residues. V lost 2 bases and J 1 base, leaving 11 bases between the germline ends. The CDR3 sequence is CASSLRQGLQETQYF. The CDR3 nucleotides read TGTGCCAGCAGCTTACGACAGGGACTCCAAGAGACCCAGTACTTC.

In its sample, this clone was seen a few times. The genes are TRBV29-1 and TRBJ1-5; 10 bases line up with TRBD1. This CDR3 has 13 residues. The germline gives CDR1 SQVTM, CDR2 ANQGSEA. V dropped 4 bases and J dropped 6; count of bases not matched to a gene: 3. DNA for the CDR3: TGCAGCGTTGGACAGGGGGCTTCTCAGCCCCAGCATTTT. It specifies CSVGQGASQPQHF.

This clone was found once. The CDR3 here is CASNAGGRNNEKLFF. The DNA of the CDR3 is TGTGCCAGCAACGCGGGGGGACGGAATAATGAAAAACTGTTTTTT. This rearrangement joins TRBV28 to TRBJ1-4; D possibly corresponds to TRBD1 (5 bases). The CDR3 covers 15 residues. The V and J ends lost 7 bases and 4 bases respectively, with 16 bases between them. Germline CDR1 is MDHEN and CDR2 is SYDVKM.